This passage covers 31 T cell receptor beta chains from one sample sequenced in a study of response to subunit inactivated influenza vaccine. TCRdb re-derived calls from the RT-PCR reads in MiXCR, one entry per CDR3 protein. Of around 520,000 distinct CDR3 sequences detected, 25% appear once; the ten largest clones hold under 2.5%. The source was CD4+ T cells sorted from PBMCs, collected 4 to 6 days after vaccination. These receptors were taken from a man aged 45 to 65 who received an inactivated influenza vaccine.

The genes are TRBV20-1 and TRBJ2-1, with TRBD2 matching over 8 bases. This CDR3 has 13 amino acids. CDR1 DFQATT and CDR2 SNEGSKA come from the germline V gene (reference sequence). V shed 3 bases and J 7 bases; nucleotides not matched to a gene: 5. CDR3 coding DNA: TGCAGTGCTAGCGGACTAGCCCCGAATGAGCAGTTCTTC. It encodes CSASGLAPNEQFF.

In this sample, this clonotype turned up a few times. This sequence joins TRBV7-8 and TRBJ2-7, with 10 positions matching TRBD1. The CDR3 length is 15 residues. V dropped 5 bases and J dropped 5; count of bases not matched to a gene: 9. Germline V gene data show CDR1 as SGHVS and CDR2 as FQNEAQ. The CDR3 sequence is CASSTPGQGYDEQYF. The DNA for the CDR3 is TGTGCCAGCAGCACCCCGGGACAGGGGTACGACGAGCAGTACTTC.

J is TRBJ1-1 and V is TRBV20-1; the D gene is possibly TRBD1 (6 bases). Trimming took off 0 bases at V and 5 bases at J, with 7 bases between the two ends. The germline gives CDR1 DFQATT, CDR2 SNEGSKA (reference sequence). The CDR3 loop spans 12 amino acids. In nucleotides, the CDR3 is TGCAGTGCTAGAGATAGGGGGACTGAAGCTTTCTTT. The encoded protein is CSARDRGTEAFF.

This clonotype was counted between two and nine times. V usage is TRBV20-1 and J usage is TRBJ2-1; 12 bases agree with TRBD2. After removal of 4 bases from V and 8 bases from J, the junction contained 6 bases not matched to a gene. In germline, CDR1 is DFQATT, CDR2 SNEGSKA (reference sequence). This CDR3 is built from 14 residues. The CDR3 DNA is TGCAGTGCTAAGTCTAGCGGGGGGGTCTATGAGCAGTTCTTC. Its translation is CSAKSSGGVYEQFF.

This clonotype was detected only a few times. V and J are TRBV12-3 or TRBV12-4 and TRBJ1-1, with 7 bases fitting TRBD1. The CDR3 contains 13 residues. Trimming removed 8 bases from V and 1 base from J; junction bases left unmatched: 4. CDR3 residues: CASQGVENTEAFF. The CDR3, as DNA: TGTGCCAGCCAGGGGGTTGAGAACACTGAAGCTTTCTTT.

Only a few counts were recorded for this clonotype. The chain uses TRBV28 and TRBJ1-5; D perhaps matches TRBD1 (5 bases). Trimming stripped 6 bases from V and 0 bases from J, with 12 bases between. Germline V gives CDR1 MDHEN, CDR2 SYDVKM. The CDR3 contains 15 residues. Written as DNA, the CDR3 is TGTGCCAGCAGCCAGACAGTTAATAGCAATCAGCCCCAGCATTTT. This encodes CASSQTVNSNQPQHF.

The chain recombines TRBV4-3 with TRBJ2-2; 11 bases align to TRBD2. J was trimmed by 2 bases and V by 0 bases; bases with no gene match: 2. The CDR3 extends over 17 amino acids. The germline V gene encodes CDR1 LGHNA and CDR2 YSLEER. CDR3 region: CASSQETSGSNTGELFF. CDR3 DNA: TGCGCCAGCAGCCAAGAAACTAGCGGGAGTAACACCGGGGAGCTGTTTTTT.

This clonotype was seen a few times. The chain has TRBV24-1 and TRBJ2-7, with 7 bases aligning to TRBD1. J gave up 3 bases and V 3 bases, and 7 bases lay outside the gene matches. Germline V lookup: CDR1 KGHDR, CDR2 SFDVKD. This CDR3 spans 15 amino acids. This CDR3 reads CATSDTTGPGYEQYF. CDR3 nucleotides: TGTGCCACCAGTGATACGACAGGGCCTGGCTACGAGCAGTACTTC.

A word on this clonotype: One junction end does not reproduce the germline sequence, and a read error may be involved. The chain recombines TRBV5-1 with TRBJ2-7, with D perhaps matching TRBD2 (6 bases). Germline V lookup: CDR1 SGHRS, CDR2 YFSETQ. The CDR3 is 17 amino acids. The CDR3 here is CAGSLAMPGRGNYEQYF. CDR3 sequence (DNA): TGCGCCGGCAGCTTGGCCATGCCAGGTCGCGGGAACTACGAGCAGTACTTC.

The chain couples TRBV6-6 to TRBJ1-3; no clear D. Germline V gene data show CDR1 as MNHNY and CDR2 as SVGAGI (reference sequence). CDR3 size: 13 residues. V was pared by 0 bases and J by 4 bases, with 4 bases between. The CDR3 nucleotides are TGTGCCAGCAGTTACTCGGAAGGAAACACCATATATTTT. This codes for CASSYSEGNTIYF.

In its sample, this clonotype was seen a few times. V usage is TRBV5-1 and J usage is TRBJ1-2; D unclear. V was cut by 1 base and J by 6 bases, with 7 bases left in between. From germline, CDR1 is SGHRS and CDR2 YFSETQ. The CDR3 has 12 residues. The CDR3 reads CASSLSGNGYTF. In DNA form, the CDR3 reads TGCGCCAGCAGCTTGTCGGGGAATGGCTACACCTTC.

The genes are TRBV6-2 or TRBV6-3 and TRBJ1-5; D might be TRBD1 (6 bases). The V end was cut by 2 bases, the J end by 6 bases, with 11 bases between. The CDR3 spans 14 residues. Germline V gene data show CDR1 as MNHEY and CDR2 as SVGEGT. CDR3: CASSYQQGIQPQHF. CDR3 sequence (DNA): TGTGCCAGCAGTTACCAACAGGGCATTCAGCCCCAGCATTTT.

The chain employs TRBV6-1 and TRBJ2-7, with D possibly TRBD1 on 5 matching bases. Trimming removed 7 bases from V and 3 bases from J, with 22 bases in between. This CDR3 contains 16 residues. Germline CDR1 MNHNS, CDR2 SASEGT. The chain's CDR3 is CASTSPRQGRDYEQYF. Here the CDR3 DNA reads TGTGCCAGCACCTCCCCGCGGCAGGGTAGGGACTACGAGCAGTACTTC.

Only one count was recorded for this clonotype. The V gene is TRBV15, the J gene TRBJ2-4, with TRBD2 matching 7 bases. Losses at the gene ends were 0 bases for V and 7 bases for J; bases not matched to a gene: 3. Germline V gene data show CDR1 as LNHNV and CDR2 as YYDKDF (reference sequence). The CDR3 extends over 14 amino acids. The CDR3 bases are TGTGCCACCAGCAGAGACCCCGGGGGGAACATTCAGTACTTC. Translating gives CATSRDPGGNIQYF.

In nucleotides, the CDR3 is TGTGCCAGCATAGGGGATGGAAACACCATATATTTT. Protein product: CASIGDGNTIYF. The chain employs TRBV6-1 and TRBJ1-3; D might be TRBD1 (5 bases). Germline-derived CDR1 and CDR2 are MNHNS and SASEGT. Trimming took 7 bases from V and 3 from J, leaving 7 bases between them. The CDR3 runs to 12 residues.

This rearrangement joins TRBV6-1 to TRBJ2-2; 7 bases align to TRBD1. The CDR3 has 15 amino acids. CDR1 MNHNS and CDR2 SASEGT come from the germline V gene. The trim removed 6 bases at V and 6 bases at J, leaving 10 bases unmatched. The DNA of the CDR3 is TGTGCCAGCAGCCGTCCAGGGGGTCTCTCCGGGGAGCTGTTTTTT. Amino acids: CASSRPGGLSGELFF.

The chain is built from TRBV15 and TRBJ2-2; 7 positions agree with TRBD1. V lost 6 bases to trimming and J lost 6 bases; unmatched junction nucleotides: 7. Germline CDR1 is LNHNV and CDR2 is YYDKDF (reference sequence). CDR3 length: 14 residues. The CDR3 protein is CATSEGAIAGELFF. CDR3 in DNA: TGTGCCACCAGTGAGGGGGCAATTGCCGGGGAGCTGTTTTTT. The entire variable domain, with the rest obtained from reference TRBV15 and TRBJ2-2, is as follows: DAMVIQNPRYQVTQFGKPVTLSCSQTLNHNVMYWYQQKSSQAPKLLFHYYDKDFNNEADTPDNFQSRRPNTSFCFLDIRSPGLGDTAMYLCATSEGAIAGELFFGEGSRLTVL.

J is TRBJ2-7 and V is TRBV12-3 or TRBV12-4; 12 bases agree with TRBD2. The V gene end was trimmed by 3 bases and the J gene end by 5 bases; junction bases not matched to a gene: 8. The CDR3 totals 16 residues. CDR3 in amino acids: CASSFDLAGGLHEQYF. The CDR3 nucleotides are TGTGCCAGCAGTTTTGACCTAGCGGGAGGGCTGCACGAGCAGTACTTC.

This clonotype was seen only a few times. Here the CDR3 DNA reads TGTGCCAGCTTCTACGACCCTCGAGAGAACACTGAAGCTTTCTTT. This translates into CASFYDPRENTEAFF. The chain joins TRBV2 to TRBJ1-1; D is uncertain. CDR1 is SNHLY and CDR2 is FYNNEI in the germline V gene. Between the trimmed V and J ends, which lost 8 bases and 1 base, there was a span of 17 bases. The CDR3 has 15 amino acids.

The chain employs TRBV6-5 and TRBJ2-7, with D possibly TRBD1 on 7 matching bases. The V gene lost 0 bases and the J gene lost 0 bases, with 18 bases spanning the gap. Germline CDR1 reads MNHEY; CDR2 reads SVGAGI. CDR3 length equals 18 residues. The CDR3 nucleotides read TGTGCCAGCAGTTACTCTCTTCTCCCAGGGGGACTCTCCTACGAGCAGTACTTC. Translated, it gives CASSYSLLPGGLSYEQYF.

This clonotype has only a few counts. The chain links TRBV29-1 to TRBJ1-1; D is unresolved. V was cut by 3 bases and J by 8 bases, with 19 bases left in between. The CDR3 sequence is 14 residues long. Looked up from germline, CDR1 is SQVTM and CDR2 is ANQGSEA. The CDR3 region has the DNA TGCAGCGTTGAGAGTCTTTTGCAGAAGACAGAAGCTTTCTTT. Its protein is CSVESLLQKTEAFF. The whole variable domain, remainder taken from reference TRBV29-1 and TRBJ1-1, is SAVISQKPSRDICQRGTSLTIQCQVDSQVTMMFWYRQQPGQSLTLIATANQGSEATYESGFVIDKFPISRPNLTFSTLTVSNMSPEDSSIYLCSVESLLQKTEAFFGQGTRLTVV.

This clonotype has just a few counts. This rearrangement joins TRBV24-1 to TRBJ1-5; no firm D call. CDR1 and CDR2 (germline): KGHDR, SFDVKD. V lost 5 bases, J lost 4 bases, and 8 bases lay in between. The CDR3 has 13 residues. The CDR3 DNA follows: TGTGCCACCAGTGGGTCTGGGAATCAGCCCCAGCATTTT. It yields the protein CATSGSGNQPQHF.

Many counts were recorded for this clonotype. The rearrangement joins TRBV12-3 or TRBV12-4 to TRBJ2-3; 11 bases fit TRBD2. The CDR3 consists of 15 residues. The J segment lost 3 bases and the V segment lost 3 bases, leaving 2 bases of the junction unmatched. CDR3 amino acids: CASSFSSGGTDTQYF. The CDR3 DNA reads TGTGCCAGCAGTTTTTCTAGCGGGGGGACAGATACGCAGTATTTT.

V gene TRBV11-2 combines with J gene TRBJ2-1; TRBD1 agrees at 7 bases. Germline values: CDR1 SGHAT, CDR2 FQNNGV. V was clipped by 5 bases and J by 4 bases; unmatched bases: 5. This CDR3 is built from 14 residues. CDR3 in amino acids: CASSLRQGYNEQFF. The DNA of the CDR3 is TGTGCCAGCAGCCTACGACAGGGATACAATGAGCAGTTCTTC. The complete variable domain, with remaining parts taken from reference TRBV11-2 and TRBJ2-1, reads EAGVAQSPRYKIIEKRQSVAFWCNPISGHATLYWYQQILGQGPKLLIQFQNNGVVDDSQLPKDRFSAERLKGVDSTLKIQPAKLEDSAVYLCASSLRQGYNEQFFGPGTRLTVL.

This clonotype occurred a few times. The rearrangement joins TRBV5-1 to TRBJ2-2; TRBD2 is a possible D gene (5 bases). From germline, CDR1 is SGHRS and CDR2 YFSETQ. The CDR3 loop spans 15 amino acids. Trimming removed 4 bases at V and 4 bases at J, with 14 bases between. The CDR3 DNA reads as TGCGCCAGCAGCCCCGCGGGTACAGCCACCGGGGAGCTGTTTTTT. This gives the protein CASSPAGTATGELFF.

A few counts support this clonotype. V gene TRBV12-3 or TRBV12-4 combines with J gene TRBJ2-6; perhaps TRBD2 as D (5 bases). This CDR3 is 17 amino acids long. Trimming pared 5 bases from V and 0 bases from J, leaving 14 bases between. This chain's CDR3 is CASSRGPGNSGANVLTF. The CDR3 coding sequence is TGTGCCAGCAGTCGCGGTCCGGGGAACTCTGGGGCCAACGTCCTGACTTTC.

This clonotype was recorded a few times. The J gene is TRBJ2-4, the V gene TRBV19; D is possibly TRBD1 (6 bases). Trimming removed 6 bases at V and 0 bases at J, with 15 bases between. The germline gives CDR1 LNHDA, CDR2 SQIVND (reference sequence). This CDR3 contains 16 residues. The CDR3 coding sequence is TGTGCCAGTAGCAGGTGGGACACCTTAGCCAAAAACATTCAGTACTTC. Residues: CASSRWDTLAKNIQYF.

The J gene is TRBJ2-5, the V gene TRBV20-1; 9 positions match TRBD1. The germline gives CDR1 DFQATT, CDR2 SNEGSKA (reference sequence). The CDR3 is 13 residues long. J lost 4 bases, V lost 7 bases, and 7 bases had no gene match. Here the CDR3 reads CSVLTGGIETQYF. CDR3 DNA sequence: TGCAGTGTTCTGACAGGGGGTATAGAGACCCAGTACTTC.

V gene TRBV18 combines with J gene TRBJ2-7, with a tentative D call TRBD2 (5 bases). Germline-derived CDR1 and CDR2 are KGHSH and LQKENI. There are 15 residues in the CDR3. V lost 0 bases, J lost 3 bases, and 12 bases lay in between. In DNA, the CDR3 is TGTGCCAGCTCACCACCCGGGGTCCCTTTCTACGAGCAGTACTTC. Protein sequence: CASSPPGVPFYEQYF.

This clonotype was picked up a small number of times. The chain is built from TRBV6-5 and TRBJ2-7; the D gene is possibly TRBD2 (5 bases). Germline CDR1 is MNHEY and CDR2 is SVGAGI. V was clipped by 2 bases and J by 7 bases, with 12 bases between them. CDR3 length: 13 residues. CDR3 coding DNA: TGTGCCAGCAGTTACGAACACCGGAGGGAGCAGTACTTC. Amino acid sequence: CASSYEHRREQYF.

This chain links TRBV4-3 with TRBJ2-3; D is unresolved. V lost 0 bases and J lost 3, with 7 bases in between. This CDR3 comprises 14 residues. From germline, CDR1 is LGHNA and CDR2 YSLEER. CDR3 amino acids: CASSQDPGTDTQYF. CDR3 bases: TGCGCCAGCAGCCAAGATCCGGGTACAGATACGCAGTATTTT.